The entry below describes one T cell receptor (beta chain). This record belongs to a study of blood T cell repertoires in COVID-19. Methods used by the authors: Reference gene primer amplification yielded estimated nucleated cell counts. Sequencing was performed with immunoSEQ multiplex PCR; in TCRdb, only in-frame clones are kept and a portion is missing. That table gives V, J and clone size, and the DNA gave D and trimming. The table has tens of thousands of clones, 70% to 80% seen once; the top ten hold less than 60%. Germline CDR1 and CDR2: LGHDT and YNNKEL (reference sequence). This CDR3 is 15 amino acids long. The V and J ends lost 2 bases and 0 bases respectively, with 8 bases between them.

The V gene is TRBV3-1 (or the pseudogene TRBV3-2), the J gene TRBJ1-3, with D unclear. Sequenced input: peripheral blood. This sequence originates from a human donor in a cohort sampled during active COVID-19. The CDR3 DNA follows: TGTGCCAGCAGCCAATGGGCAAACTCTGGAAACACCATATATTTT. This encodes CASSQWANSGNTIYF.